This T cell receptor beta chain was captured by sequencing in a study of regulatory T cells in long-lasting Graves disease. The time point denotes: newly diagnosed GD, antithyroid drugs for less than 3 months. Making the TCR library involved RNA that had been extracted from PBMCs. Construction of TCR beta libraries relied on iRepertoire HTBI primers and on Arm-PCR targeting CDR3 regions. TCRdb reprocessed the multiplex PCR reads via MiXCR and lists one record per CDR3 protein. Among approximately 400,000 distinct CDR3 sequences listed, more than 13% were seen once. This clonotype appeared a few times. The antigen is not known. Points from the study as a whole: Authors noted too few samples as a limitation. Persistent-disease Graves' patients showed less TCR diversity than new cases.

The CDR3 is 12 amino acids. Per germline, CDR1 MNHEY and CDR2 SMNVEV (reference sequence). The germline V and J ends were trimmed by 5 bases and 8 bases, with 9 bases remaining between them. Another study also made use of these data, one on T cells in Graves' hyperthyroidism and ophthalmopathy. From that report: Using 13 V-J features, a model discriminated ophthalmopathy from stable hyperthyroidism.

The V gene is TRBV27, the J gene TRBJ1-4; tentative D call: TRBD1 (5 bases). This clonotype originated in a woman aged 25 to 45 with Graves disease. The input for sequencing was peripheral blood mononuclear cells (PBMCs), taken at new diagnosis, from a patient treated with antithyroid drugs. The CDR3 reads CASSNRPEKLFF. The CDR3 DNA reads TGTGCCAGCAGTAACAGGCCAGAAAAACTGTTTTTT.